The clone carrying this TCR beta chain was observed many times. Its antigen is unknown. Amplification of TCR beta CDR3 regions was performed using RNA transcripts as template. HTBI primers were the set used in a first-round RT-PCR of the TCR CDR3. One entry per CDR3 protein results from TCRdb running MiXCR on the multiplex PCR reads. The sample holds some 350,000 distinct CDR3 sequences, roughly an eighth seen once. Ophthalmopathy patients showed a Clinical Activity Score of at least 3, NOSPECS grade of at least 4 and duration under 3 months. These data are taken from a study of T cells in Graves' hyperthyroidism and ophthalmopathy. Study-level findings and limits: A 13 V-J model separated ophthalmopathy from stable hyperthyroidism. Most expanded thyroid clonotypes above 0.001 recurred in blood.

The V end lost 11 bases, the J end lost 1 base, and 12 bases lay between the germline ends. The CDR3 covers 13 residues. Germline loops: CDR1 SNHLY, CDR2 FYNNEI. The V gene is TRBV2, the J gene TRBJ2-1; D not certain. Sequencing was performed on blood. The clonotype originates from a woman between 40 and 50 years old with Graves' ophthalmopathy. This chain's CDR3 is CASSPYSYNEQFF. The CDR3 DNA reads TGTGCCTCCAGTCCATATTCCTACAATGAGCAGTTCTTC.